This paragraph reports one TCR beta chain. Antigen unknown. ViraFEST used viral peptide pools to expand antigen-specific CD4+ T cells before sequencing. Cells that had been cultured for about 10 days were the source of isolated CD4+ T cells. PCR confirmed that the person was infected with SARS-CoV-2 between March and December 2020. The data stem from a study of vaccination effects on CD4 cells after COVID-19. The CDR3 length is 13 residues. The V end lost 2 bases, the J end lost 10 bases, and 9 bases lay between the germline ends. Germline loops: CDR1 SGHNT, CDR2 YENEEA. The protocol was immunoSEQ multiplex PCR, while the TCRdb copy is restricted to in-frame clones and leaves out a portion. The profile shows around 40,000 clones, under 80% of them singletons.

This TCR was sampled from a human donor who had a prior SARS-CoV-2 infection. Material: CD4+ T cells from PBMCs cultured with a peptide pool, obtained before COVID-19 vaccination. The chain links TRBV11-3 to TRBJ1-6, with no clear D. This chain's CDR3 is CASSLFLGSPLHF. The CDR3 coding sequence is TGTGCCAGCAGCTTATTTTTGGGCTCACCCCTCCACTTT.